This T cell receptor beta chain was recorded in a study of vaccination and CD4 T cells after COVID-19. With respect to this clonotype: Its antigen is not known. Germline is not matched at one junction end, which may reflect a read error.

The treatment was: roughly ten-day PBMC culture with coronavirus spike peptide pools or control peptides (ViraFEST assay). Cultured CD4+ T cells had their DNA profiled by the Oncomine TCR Beta short-read assay. TCRdb processed the PCR reads anew with MiXCR; each CDR3 protein has one entry. The sample records around 25,000 distinct CDR3 sequences, roughly 71% being singletons. The CDR3 totals 13 residues. The J gene is TRBJ2-3, the V gene TRBV5-3; TRBD2 matches 7 bases. TRBV5-3 belongs to the ORF category, with a function that is uncertain. The sequenced sample was CD4+ T cells from blood, cultured in vitro, obtained after SARS-CoV-2 vaccination. This sequence originates from a human donor who received a COVID-19 vaccine. The CDR3 DNA follows: TGTGCCAGCAGCTTGGGGGGGGCAGATACGCAGTATTTT. This codes for CASSLGGADTQYF.